This T cell receptor (beta chain) was observed in a study of a mutant IDH1 vaccine in newly diagnosed glioma. The wider study: The first vaccination came 4-6 weeks after radiotherapy alone, or with temozolomide cycles. Study observations and caveats: The authors found pseudoprogression apparently unrelated to changes in top peripheral T cell clonotypes.

Clones were read by immunoSEQ multiplex PCR, and TCRdb kept only the in-frame ones, dropping some. The top ten hold around 5.3% of the sample, which has tens of thousands of clones, more than 80% seen once. In germline, CDR1 is MNHNS, CDR2 SASEGT. V lost 6 bases and J 2 bases, leaving 8 bases between the germline ends. This CDR3 has 13 residues. Points on this clone: The antigen remains undetermined.

Time point denoted: week 47, end of study. A 20-mer mutant IDH1 peptide at 300 ug was injected subcutaneously with topical imiquimod. In every donor, the tumor was a new WHO grade 3 or 4 IDH1-mutant, ATRX-lost astrocytoma. This specimen was PBMCs, taken from a glioma patient whose treatment included an IDH1 peptide vaccine. The chain couples TRBV6-1 to TRBJ1-5, with a weak D call TRBD1 (5 bases). The TCR comes from a man aged 35 to 55 with glioma. CDR3 region: CASRGDRNQPQHF. In nucleotides, the CDR3 is TGTGCCAGCAGGGGGGACCGCAATCAGCCCCAGCATTTT.